Listed below are T cell receptor beta chains from one sample, sequenced in a study of shared clonotypes between healthy human individuals. The assay was immunoSEQ multiplex PCR, and TCRdb's table has in-frame clones only and misses some. The data contain approximately 1,500,000 clones, roughly 96% of them singletons. The source material was naive CD4+ T cells sorted from blood. Receptor source: a man aged 25-40 years in good health. The CDR3 runs from the conserved cysteine through the conserved F or W. The D gene is left open where the match is weak. Size is stated for part of the rows, as once, few or many counts, or as a class when the clone is expanded.

abundance: NA; d_gene: TRBD2; j_gene: TRBJ2-7; v_gene: TRBV27; CDR3aa: CASGRLAWNYEQYF; CDR3nt: TGTGCCAGCGGGCGACTAGCGTGGAACTACGAGCAGTACTTC
abundance: NA; d_gene: TRBD2; j_gene: TRBJ2-7; v_gene: TRBV6-1; CDR3aa: CASSVGRVYEQYF; CDR3nt: TGTGCCAGCAGTGTGGGGAGGGTCTACGAGCAGTACTTC
abundance: NA; d_gene: NA; j_gene: TRBJ2-5; v_gene: TRBV5-6; CDR3aa: CASSFGRRLYQETQYF; CDR3nt: TGTGCCAGCAGCTTTGGACGTCGGTTGTACCAAGAGACCCAGTACTTC
abundance: NA; d_gene: TRBD1; j_gene: TRBJ2-7; v_gene: TRBV7-2; CDR3aa: CASKQGVDEQYF; CDR3nt: TGTGCCAGTAAACAGGGGGTCGACGAGCAGTACTTC
abundance: NA; d_gene: NA; j_gene: TRBJ2-7; v_gene: TRBV6-6; CDR3aa: CASSPPGLSYEQYF; CDR3nt: TGTGCCAGCAGCCCACCCGGACTATCCTACGAGCAGTACTTC
abundance: NA; d_gene: NA; j_gene: TRBJ1-3; v_gene: TRBV28; CDR3aa: CASRGAGDGNTIYF; CDR3nt: TGTGCCAGCAGGGGCGCAGGGGACGGAAACACCATATATTTT
abundance: NA; d_gene: TRBD1; j_gene: TRBJ2-3; v_gene: TRBV5-6; CDR3aa: CASSGTGRGTDTQYF; CDR3nt: TGTGCCAGCAGCGGGACAGGACGTGGCACAGATACGCAGTATTTT
abundance: NA; d_gene: NA; j_gene: TRBJ2-5; v_gene: TRBV27; CDR3aa: CASSAWVDQETQYF; CDR3nt: TGTGCCAGCAGTGCCTGGGTGGACCAAGAGACCCAGTACTTC
abundance: NA; d_gene: NA; j_gene: TRBJ2-7; v_gene: TRBV5-1; CDR3aa: CASSDAGTYEQYF; CDR3nt: TGCGCCAGCAGCGACGCGGGGACCTACGAGCAGTACTTC
abundance: NA; d_gene: NA; j_gene: TRBJ1-2; v_gene: TRBV7-2; CDR3aa: CASSLRKGVGYTF; CDR3nt: TGTGCCAGCAGCTTAAGAAAGGGGGTTGGCTACACCTTC
abundance: NA; d_gene: NA; j_gene: TRBJ1-5; v_gene: TRBV18; CDR3aa: CASSPTHIRGENQPQHF; CDR3nt: TGTGCCAGCTCACCAACTCATATAAGGGGAGAAAATCAGCCCCAGCATTTT
abundance: NA; d_gene: NA; j_gene: TRBJ2-1; v_gene: TRBV11-3; CDR3aa: CASSLYHQYNEQFF; CDR3nt: TGTGCCAGCAGCTTATACCACCAATACAATGAGCAGTTCTTC
abundance: NA; d_gene: NA; j_gene: TRBJ1-5; v_gene: TRBV28; CDR3aa: CASSSRDSVGYQPQHF; CDR3nt: TGTGCCAGCAGCTCTAGAGACTCAGTAGGGTATCAGCCCCAGCATTTT
abundance: once; d_gene: TRBD1; j_gene: TRBJ2-1; v_gene: TRBV5-1; CDR3aa: CASGYGPGQTDEQFF; CDR3nt: TGCGCCAGCGGCTACGGACCGGGACAGACCGATGAGCAGTTCTTC
abundance: NA; d_gene: NA; j_gene: TRBJ1-5; v_gene: TRBV7-9; CDR3aa: CAILQGETGFGGNQPQHF; CDR3nt: TGTGCCATCCTTCAGGGTGAGACAGGTTTTGGTGGCAATCAGCCCCAGCATTTT
abundance: once; d_gene: NA; j_gene: TRBJ2-5; v_gene: TRBV5-4; CDR3aa: CASSLGGEETQYF; CDR3nt: TGTGCCAGCAGCTTGGGGGGGGAGGAGACCCAGTACTTC
abundance: NA; d_gene: TRBD2; j_gene: TRBJ2-2; v_gene: TRBV5-6; CDR3aa: CASSLGDYNTGELFF; CDR3nt: TGTGCCAGCAGCTTGGGGGACTATAACACCGGGGAGCTGTTTTTT
abundance: NA; d_gene: TRBD1; j_gene: TRBJ1-1; v_gene: TRBV10-1; CDR3aa: CASSDPRTGAFF; CDR3nt: TGCGCCAGCAGTGACCCAAGGACAGGAGCTTTCTTT
abundance: once; d_gene: NA; j_gene: TRBJ2-7; v_gene: TRBV2; CDR3aa: CASSLLRGPGYEQYF; CDR3nt: TGTGCCAGCAGCCTCCTCCGCGGGCCGGGCTACGAGCAGTACTTC
abundance: NA; d_gene: TRBD1; j_gene: TRBJ1-2; v_gene: TRBV29-1; CDR3aa: CSAGGGYGYTF; CDR3nt: TGCAGCGCAGGGGGAGGCTATGGCTACACCTTC
abundance: NA; d_gene: NA; j_gene: TRBJ2-7; v_gene: TRBV27; CDR3aa: CASSSPPRQRNYEQYF; CDR3nt: TGTGCCAGCAGTTCCCCCCCACGACAGAGAAACTACGAGCAGTACTTC
abundance: once; d_gene: TRBD1; j_gene: TRBJ1-4; v_gene: TRBV18; CDR3aa: CASSGDRGHGEKLFF; CDR3nt: TGTGCCAGCTCGGGCGACAGGGGGCATGGCGAAAAACTGTTTTTT
abundance: NA; d_gene: NA; j_gene: TRBJ2-7; v_gene: TRBV5-6; CDR3aa: CASSWDGEQYF; CDR3nt: TGTGCCAGCAGCTGGGATGGGGAGCAGTACTTC
abundance: NA; d_gene: NA; j_gene: TRBJ1-1; v_gene: TRBV2; CDR3aa: CASSSTGYDTEAFF; CDR3nt: TGTGCCAGCAGCAGTACAGGGTATGACACTGAAGCTTTCTTT
abundance: NA; d_gene: NA; j_gene: TRBJ2-5; v_gene: TRBV18; CDR3aa: CASSPGLLETQYF; CDR3nt: TGTGCCAGCTCACCAGGGTTGTTAGAGACCCAGTACTTC
abundance: NA; d_gene: TRBD2; j_gene: TRBJ2-1; v_gene: TRBV9; CDR3aa: CASSVDLAGGPVGSYNEQFF; CDR3nt: TGTGCCAGCAGCGTAGATTTGGCGGGAGGGCCCGTAGGCTCCTACAATGAGCAGTTCTTC
abundance: NA; d_gene: NA; j_gene: TRBJ2-3; v_gene: TRBV27; CDR3aa: CASSSKGWNTDTQYF; CDR3nt: TGTGCCAGCAGTTCGAAGGGATGGAACACAGATACGCAGTATTTT
abundance: NA; d_gene: TRBD2; j_gene: TRBJ2-7; v_gene: TRBV28; CDR3aa: CASRSGPQAGTSTYEQYF; CDR3nt: TGTGCCAGCAGATCGGGACCCCAGGCTGGGACTAGCACGTACGAGCAGTACTTC
abundance: NA; d_gene: NA; j_gene: TRBJ1-1; v_gene: TRBV5-1; CDR3aa: CASSLGGVVPTEAFF; CDR3nt: TGCGCCAGCAGCTTGGGAGGAGTAGTGCCCACTGAAGCTTTCTTT
abundance: NA; d_gene: TRBD2; j_gene: TRBJ2-7; v_gene: TRBV18; CDR3aa: CASSRTTAGTSGTYEQYF; CDR3nt: TGTGCCAGCTCACGCACAACCGCCGGGACTAGCGGAACCTACGAGCAGTACTTC
abundance: NA; d_gene: NA; j_gene: TRBJ2-7; v_gene: TRBV7-9; CDR3aa: CASSTLRGRSYEQYF; CDR3nt: TGTGCCAGCAGCACGTTAAGAGGGCGCTCCTACGAGCAGTACTTC
abundance: NA; d_gene: NA; j_gene: TRBJ1-1; v_gene: TRBV18; CDR3aa: CASSQPGVGDEAFF; CDR3nt: TGTGCCAGCTCACAACCGGGAGTCGGAGATGAAGCTTTCTTT
abundance: once; d_gene: NA; j_gene: TRBJ2-7; v_gene: TRBV27; CDR3aa: CASSFQGGYEQYF; CDR3nt: TGTGCCAGCAGTTTTCAGGGCGGGTACGAGCAGTACTTC
abundance: NA; d_gene: TRBD2; j_gene: TRBJ2-7; v_gene: TRBV7-2; CDR3aa: CASSNRLAGGQEQYF; CDR3nt: TGTGCCAGCAGCAATAGACTAGCGGGAGGTCAAGAGCAGTACTTC
abundance: NA; d_gene: NA; j_gene: TRBJ1-2; v_gene: TRBV28; CDR3aa: CASSLKATRGYTF; CDR3nt: TGTGCCAGCAGTTTGAAAGCAACCAGGGGCTACACCTTC
abundance: once; d_gene: NA; j_gene: TRBJ1-3; v_gene: TRBV11-2; CDR3aa: CASSLVGTRGVSGNTIYF; CDR3nt: TGTGCCAGCAGCTTAGTAGGGACGAGGGGCGTCTCTGGAAACACCATATATTTT
abundance: NA; d_gene: NA; j_gene: TRBJ2-7; v_gene: TRBV19; CDR3aa: CASSIQEVGYEQYF; CDR3nt: TGTGCCAGTAGTATACAAGAGGTCGGCTACGAGCAGTACTTC
abundance: NA; d_gene: NA; j_gene: TRBJ2-3; v_gene: TRBV4-2; CDR3aa: CASSQEADTQYF; CDR3nt: TGTGCCAGCAGCCAAGAAGCAGATACGCAGTATTTT
abundance: NA; d_gene: NA; j_gene: TRBJ1-1; v_gene: TRBV5-6; CDR3aa: CASSLYDGEAFF; CDR3nt: TGTGCCAGCAGCTTGTATGACGGGGAAGCTTTCTTT
abundance: NA; d_gene: TRBD1; j_gene: TRBJ1-1; v_gene: TRBV5-1; CDR3aa: CASSLAGQGPEAFF; CDR3nt: TGCGCCAGCAGCTTGGCGGGACAGGGTCCTGAAGCTTTCTTT
abundance: NA; d_gene: NA; j_gene: TRBJ2-7; v_gene: TRBV6-5; CDR3aa: CASSYLAGPYEQYF; CDR3nt: TGTGCCAGCAGTTACCTGGCGGGACCCTACGAGCAGTACTTC
abundance: NA; d_gene: NA; j_gene: TRBJ2-1; v_gene: TRBV27; CDR3aa: CASSPRGGNEQFF; CDR3nt: TGTGCCAGCAGCCCCAGAGGGGGCAATGAGCAGTTCTTC
abundance: NA; d_gene: NA; j_gene: TRBJ1-5; v_gene: TRBV28; CDR3aa: CASSPRYQPQHF; CDR3nt: TGTGCCAGCAGTCCGAGATATCAGCCCCAGCATTTT
abundance: NA; d_gene: TRBD2; j_gene: TRBJ2-1; v_gene: TRBV18; CDR3aa: CASSLRSGRGHNEQFF; CDR3nt: TGTGCCAGCTCACTCCGAAGCGGGAGAGGGCACAATGAGCAGTTCTTC
abundance: NA; d_gene: TRBD2; j_gene: TRBJ2-7; v_gene: TRBV6-5; CDR3aa: CASSYRPAGAYEQYF; CDR3nt: TGTGCCAGCAGTTACCGGCCAGCGGGAGCCTACGAGCAGTACTTC
abundance: NA; d_gene: TRBD1; j_gene: TRBJ2-7; v_gene: TRBV18; CDR3aa: CASSTIRTGDSFYF; CDR3nt: TGTGCCAGCTCAACCATCCGGACAGGGGACTCATTCTACTTC
abundance: NA; d_gene: NA; j_gene: TRBJ1-1; v_gene: TRBV27; CDR3aa: CASSLRESTAEAFF; CDR3nt: TGTGCCAGCAGTTTACGGGAAAGTACAGCTGAAGCTTTCTTT
abundance: NA; d_gene: TRBD1; j_gene: TRBJ1-4; v_gene: TRBV9; CDR3aa: CASSIAGTGGEKLFF; CDR3nt: TGTGCCAGCAGCATCGCCGGGACAGGGGGTGAAAAACTGTTTTTT
abundance: NA; d_gene: TRBD1; j_gene: TRBJ2-7; v_gene: TRBV30; CDR3aa: CAWSPLPPAAGGEQYF; CDR3nt: TGTGCCTGGAGTCCACTACCCCCCGCGGCAGGGGGCGAGCAGTACTTC
abundance: NA; d_gene: NA; j_gene: TRBJ1-4; v_gene: TRBV14; CDR3aa: CASSQDRRATNEKLFF; CDR3nt: TGTGCCAGCAGCCAAGATCGCAGAGCAACTAATGAAAAACTGTTTTTT
abundance: NA; d_gene: TRBD2; j_gene: TRBJ2-3; v_gene: TRBV10-3; CDR3aa: CAMGGTDTQYF; CDR3nt: TGTGCCATGGGAGGGACAGATACGCAGTATTTT